This T cell receptor beta chain emerged from a study of metastatic and nonmetastatic thyroid tumors. Overall study context: Where malignant and benign thyroid patients were concerned, repertoires were compared across blood and tumor or nodule tissue. Study conclusions and caveats: Reported TCR beta diversity, measured in blood and tumor, was significantly higher for malignant thyroid tumors than for benign nodules.

In germline, CDR1 is MNHEY, CDR2 SVGEGT. The CDR3 is made up of 15 amino acids. Trimming pared 0 bases from V and 7 bases from J, leaving 13 bases between. Original methodology: Clinicopathological groups of papillary thyroid cancer showed CDR3 differences that were used to build a distant-metastasis classifier. TCRdb reanalyzed the PCR reads with MiXCR. TCRdb, not the authors, supplied the V and J calls. The sample lists about 85,000 clones; roughly 8.6% were seen once. Every patient underwent thyroid surgery untreated. This clone was observed many times. Its specificity is not known. The clonotype comes from a female donor with papillary thyroid cancer or a benign thyroid nodule (not recorded which). Some clones in this sample may be carry-over from other donors' samples. The chain employs TRBV6-2 or TRBV6-3 and TRBJ1-5; a weak D match, TRBD1 (5 bases). Sequenced input: blood. CDR3 region: CASSYSFGGGQPQHF. The CDR3 coding sequence is TGTGCCAGCAGTTACTCTTTCGGGGGAGGGCAGCCCCAGCATTTT.